What follows describes a single T cell receptor (beta chain). Under the authors' procedure: Reference gene primer amplification yielded estimated nucleated cell counts. Measured with immunoSEQ multiplex PCR; TCRdb has only the in-frame clones, and not every one. Clonal size and the V and J genes are those of that table, whereas D and trimming came from the DNA. This table holds under 200,000 clones, less than 90% found once. The data are from a study of blood T cell repertoires in COVID-19. This CDR3 is 15 amino acids long. The germline gives CDR1 SGHTA, CDR2 FQGNSA. Trimming pared 5 bases from V and 5 bases from J, leaving 19 bases between.

The sample was peripheral blood. The chain carries TRBV7-2 and TRBJ2-7; D gene ambiguous. The sequence was collected from a woman aged 40-49 years with acute or convalescent COVID-19. CDR3 sequence: CASSPPTTYQDEQYF. CDR3 DNA sequence: TGTGCCAGCAGCCCACCAACCACGTATCAGGACGAGCAGTACTTC. The whole variable domain, filled in from reference TRBV7-2 and TRBJ2-7, reads GAGVSQSPSNKVTEKGKDVELRCDPISGHTALYWYRQSLGQGLEFLIYFQGNSAPDKSGLPSDRFSAERTGGSVSTLTIQRTQQEDSAVYLCASSPPTTYQDEQYFGPGTRLTVT.